These 3 T cell receptor beta chains share one sample of origin, sequenced in a study of tumor-infiltrating lymphocytes in localized non-small cell lung cancer. Clones were read by immunoSEQ multiplex PCR, and TCRdb kept only the in-frame ones, dropping some. Counted here are 25,000 or so clones, less than 70% occurring once; the ten biggest clones make up about 15%. Sequencing input: lung tumor tissue. The receptors here all came from a human donor with non-small cell lung cancer.

The sample holds one count of this clone. This chain connects TRBV19 to TRBJ2-1; D tentatively reads TRBD1 or TRBD2 (5 bases each). Germline V CDR1 and CDR2: LNHDA, SQIVND (reference sequence). Trimming took 1 base from V and 7 from J, leaving 20 bases between them. This CDR3 spans 17 amino acids. CDR3 sequence reads: CASSIALFPGRQNEQFF. Written as DNA, the CDR3 is TGTGCCAGTAGTATAGCGCTTTTCCCGGGACGCCAAAATGAGCAGTTCTTC.

The V gene is TRBV10-1, the J gene TRBJ2-1; tentative D call: TRBD2 (5 bases). V shed 1 base and J shed 7 bases, with 14 bases lying between them. The CDR3 has 15 amino acids. Germline loops: CDR1 WNHNN, CDR2 SYGVQD (reference sequence). The CDR3 nucleotides read TGCGCCAGCAGTGAGTGGTCTAGTGGCGGGAATGAGCAGTTCTTC. Translating gives CASSEWSSGGNEQFF.

V usage is TRBV28 and J usage is TRBJ1-3; the D gene is possibly TRBD1 (5 bases). CDR1 is MDHEN and CDR2 is SYDVKM in the germline V gene. The CDR3 consists of 14 residues. The V and J ends lost 1 base and 7 bases respectively, with 11 bases between them. In DNA, the CDR3 is TGTGCCAGCAGTTTATTCGGGGCGGGCAACACCATATATTTT. It encodes CASSLFGAGNTIYF.